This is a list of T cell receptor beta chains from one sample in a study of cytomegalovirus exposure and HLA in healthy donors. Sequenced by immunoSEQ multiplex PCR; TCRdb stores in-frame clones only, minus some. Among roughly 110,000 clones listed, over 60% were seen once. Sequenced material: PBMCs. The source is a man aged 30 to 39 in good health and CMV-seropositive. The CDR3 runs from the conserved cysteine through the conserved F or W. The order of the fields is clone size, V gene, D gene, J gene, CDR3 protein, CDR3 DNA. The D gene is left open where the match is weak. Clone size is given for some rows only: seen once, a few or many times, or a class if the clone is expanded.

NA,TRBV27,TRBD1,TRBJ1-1,CASRIGQGLSEAFF,TGTGCCAGCAGAATCGGACAGGGCCTCAGTGAAGCTTTCTTT
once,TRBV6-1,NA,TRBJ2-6,CASSEHRAGANVLTF,TGTGCCAGCAGTGAACACAGGGCTGGGGCCAACGTCCTGACTTTC
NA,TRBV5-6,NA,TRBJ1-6,CASSHGTSRGPNSPLHF,TGTGCCAGCAGCCATGGGACATCTAGGGGTCCCAATTCACCCCTCCACTTT
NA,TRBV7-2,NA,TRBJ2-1,CASSLGRVNNEQFF,TGTGCCAGCAGCTTGGGCAGGGTTAACAATGAGCAGTTCTTC
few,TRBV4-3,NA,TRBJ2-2,CASSQGTVNTGELFF,TGCGCCAGCAGCCAAGGGACAGTGAACACCGGGGAGCTGTTTTTT
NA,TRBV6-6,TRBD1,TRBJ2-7,CASSYSPGGYEQYF,TGTGCCAGCAGTTACTCGCCAGGGGGCTACGAGCAGTACTTC
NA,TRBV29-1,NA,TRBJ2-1,CSVDSVSSYNEQFF,TGCAGCGTGGATAGCGTGAGCTCCTACAATGAGCAGTTCTTC
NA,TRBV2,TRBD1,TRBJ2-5,CASRRGQGWYQETQYF,TGTGCCAGCAGGAGGGGACAGGGCTGGTACCAAGAGACCCAGTACTTC
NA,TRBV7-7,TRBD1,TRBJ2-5,CASSHRGMEETQYF,TGTGCCAGCAGCCACAGGGGGATGGAGGAGACCCAGTACTTC
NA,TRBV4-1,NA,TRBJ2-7,CASSRTPAESYYEQYF,TGCGCCAGCAGCCGTACCCCGGCGGAATCATACTACGAGCAGTACTTC
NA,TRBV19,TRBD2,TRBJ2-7,CASSKSGGYEQYF,TGTGCCAGTAGCAAAAGCGGGGGTTACGAGCAGTACTTC
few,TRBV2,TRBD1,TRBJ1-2,CASSGTGNYGYTF,TGTGCCAGTTCCGGGACAGGGAACTATGGCTACACCTTC
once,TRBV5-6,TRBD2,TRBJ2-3,CASSLPGTSGPSTDTQYF,TGTGCCAGCAGCTTGCCTGGGACTAGCGGTCCTAGCACAGATACGCAGTATTTT
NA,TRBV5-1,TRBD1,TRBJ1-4,CASSLDRVNEKLFF,TGCGCCAGCAGCCTTGACAGGGTCAATGAAAAACTGTTTTTT
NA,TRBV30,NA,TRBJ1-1,CAWKQSFTEAFF,TGTGCCTGGAAACAGAGTTTCACTGAAGCTTTCTTT
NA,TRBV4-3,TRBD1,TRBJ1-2,CASSQDLRGTGGAYGYTF,TGCGCCAGCAGCCAGGACCTTCGAGGGACAGGGGGCGCCTATGGCTACACCTTC
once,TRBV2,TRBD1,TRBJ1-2,CASRGTGYGYTF,TGTGCCAGCAGGGGGACAGGATATGGCTACACCTTC
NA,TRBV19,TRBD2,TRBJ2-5,CASSRLAAKETQYF,TGTGCCAGTAGCCGACTAGCGGCGAAAGAGACCCAGTACTTC
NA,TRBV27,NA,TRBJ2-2,CASSLNRNTGELFF,TGTGCCAGCAGTCTCAACAGGAACACCGGGGAGCTGTTTTTT
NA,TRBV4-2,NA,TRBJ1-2,CASSQERGEYGYTF,TGTGCCAGCAGCCAAGAAAGGGGCGAATATGGCTACACCTTC
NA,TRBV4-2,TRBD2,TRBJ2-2,CASSPREANTGELFF,TGTGCCAGCAGCCCGCGGGAGGCCAACACCGGGGAGCTGTTTTTT
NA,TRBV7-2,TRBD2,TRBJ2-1,CASRSLAGGSYNEQFF,TGTGCCAGCAGATCCCTAGCGGGGGGCTCCTACAATGAGCAGTTCTTC
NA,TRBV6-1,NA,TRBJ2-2,CASSEANRRTGELFF,TGTGCCAGCAGTGAAGCTAACAGGCGGACAGGGGAGCTGTTTTTT
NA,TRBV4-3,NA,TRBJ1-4,CASSQEGRQGTTNEKLFF,TGCGCCAGCAGCCAAGAGGGTCGGCAGGGTACAACTAATGAAAAACTGTTTTTT
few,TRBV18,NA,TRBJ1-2,CASSPEDSLYGYTF,TGTGCCAGCTCACCTGAGGACAGTCTGTATGGCTACACCTTC
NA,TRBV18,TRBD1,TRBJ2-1,CASSPPLDRGISYNEQFF,TGTGCCAGCTCACCACCTTTGGACAGGGGGATCTCCTACAATGAGCAGTTCTTC
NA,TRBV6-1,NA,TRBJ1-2,CASTEKGGVDYGYTF,TGTGCCAGCACCGAGAAGGGGGGGGTTGACTATGGCTACACCTTC
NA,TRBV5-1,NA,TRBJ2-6,CASSLAGTSGANVLTF,TGCGCCAGCAGCTTGGCGGGTACCTCTGGGGCCAACGTCCTGACTTTC
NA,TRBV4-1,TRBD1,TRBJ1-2,CASSHDGQVYGYTF,TGCGCCAGCAGCCACGATGGACAGGTTTATGGCTACACCTTC
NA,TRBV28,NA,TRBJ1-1,CASSRTAMNTEAFF,TGTGCCAGCAGTCGGACTGCGATGAACACTGAAGCTTTCTTT
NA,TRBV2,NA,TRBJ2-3,CASSAPRKRATSTDTQYF,TGTGCCAGCAGTGCACCGAGAAAGAGAGCAACTAGCACAGATACGCAGTATTTT
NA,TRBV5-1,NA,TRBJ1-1,CASSLGIGGPTEAFF,TGCGCCAGCAGCTTAGGTATTGGGGGCCCCACTGAAGCTTTCTTT
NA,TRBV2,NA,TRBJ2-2,CASSYSLTGELFF,TGTGCCAGCAGTTATAGCTTGACCGGGGAGCTGTTTTTT
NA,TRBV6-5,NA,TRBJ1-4,CASSYRGEGGEKLFF,TGTGCCAGCAGTTATCGTGGCGAAGGGGGTGAAAAACTGTTTTTT
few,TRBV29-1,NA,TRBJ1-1,CSAAGTPGNTEAFF,TGCAGCGCGGCAGGGACACCCGGGAACACTGAAGCTTTCTTT
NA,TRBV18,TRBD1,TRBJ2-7,CASSTGGRSYEQYF,TGTGCCAGCTCCACAGGGGGCAGGTCCTACGAGCAGTACTTC
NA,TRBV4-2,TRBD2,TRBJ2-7,CASSRGTSEYEQYF,TGTGCCAGCAGCCGGGGGACTAGCGAATACGAGCAGTACTTC